This TCR beta chain was identified in a study of blood T cell repertoires in COVID-19. Study-wide background: The United States, Italy and Spain supplied acute and convalescent COVID-19 samples.

TCRdb keeps only in-frame clones here, not all; method: immunoSEQ multiplex PCR. This sample yields about 88,000 clones, of which roughly nine tenths are seen a single time; roughly 14% belongs to the top ten. This clone was recorded once. Trimming took 4 bases from V and 4 from J, leaving 10 bases between them. CDR3 length: 13 residues. The germline V gene has CDR1 MDHEN and CDR2 SYDVKM. The clonotype was recovered from a male donor with acute or convalescent COVID-19. The chain carries TRBV28 and TRBJ1-2; D is unclear. Sequences were obtained from peripheral blood. CDR3 sequence reads: CASSWANAYGYTF. CDR3 coding DNA: TGTGCCAGCAGTTGGGCCAACGCCTATGGCTACACCTTC.